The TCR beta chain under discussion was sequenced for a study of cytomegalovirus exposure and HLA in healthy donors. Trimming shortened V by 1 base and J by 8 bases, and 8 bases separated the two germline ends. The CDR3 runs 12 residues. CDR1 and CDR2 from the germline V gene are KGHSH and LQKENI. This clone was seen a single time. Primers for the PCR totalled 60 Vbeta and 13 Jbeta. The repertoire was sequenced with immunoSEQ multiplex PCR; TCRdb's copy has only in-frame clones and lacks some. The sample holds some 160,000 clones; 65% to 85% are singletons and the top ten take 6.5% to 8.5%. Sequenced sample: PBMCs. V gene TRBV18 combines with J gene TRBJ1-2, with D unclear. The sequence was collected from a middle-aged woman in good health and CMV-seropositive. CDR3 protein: CASSPQREGYTF. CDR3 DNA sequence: TGTGCCAGCTCACCACAGAGGGAAGGCTACACCTTC.